This T cell receptor (beta chain) was captured by sequencing in a study of blood T cell repertoires in COVID-19. Background on the study: The samples span acute and convalescent COVID-19 from the United States, Italy and Spain.

Sequencing used immunoSEQ multiplex PCR; TCRdb keeps in-frame clones, though not all of them. The table lists around 250,000 clones, roughly 85% of them singletons. The CDR3 consists of 19 residues. Trimming left V 4 bases short and J 5 bases short, with 26 bases between. Germline CDR1 SEHNR, CDR2 FQNEAQ (reference sequence). Which cohort a participant joined came from the clinical history participants gave. V gene TRBV7-9 combines with J gene TRBJ1-4; possible D gene TRBD1, 6 bases. Sequenced sample: PBMCs or T cells enriched from blood (not recorded which). This sequence was found in a woman between 45 and 65 years old with acute COVID-19. CDR3 protein: CASSSRVGQGRPYNEKLFF. CDR3 sequence (DNA): TGTGCCAGCAGCTCGAGGGTGGGGCAGGGGCGCCCCTACAATGAAAAACTGTTTTTT.